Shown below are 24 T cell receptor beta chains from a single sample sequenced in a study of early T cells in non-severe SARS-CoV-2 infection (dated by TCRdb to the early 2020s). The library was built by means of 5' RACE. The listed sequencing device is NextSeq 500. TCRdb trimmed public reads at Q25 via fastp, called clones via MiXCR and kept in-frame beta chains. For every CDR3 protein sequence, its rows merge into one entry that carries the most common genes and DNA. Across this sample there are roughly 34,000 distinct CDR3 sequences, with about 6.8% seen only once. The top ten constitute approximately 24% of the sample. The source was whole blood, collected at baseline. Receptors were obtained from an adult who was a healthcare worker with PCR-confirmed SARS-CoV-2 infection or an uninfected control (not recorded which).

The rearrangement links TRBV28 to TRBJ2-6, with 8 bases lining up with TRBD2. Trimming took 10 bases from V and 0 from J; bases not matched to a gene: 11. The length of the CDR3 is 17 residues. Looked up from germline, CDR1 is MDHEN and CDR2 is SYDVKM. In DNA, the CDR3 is TGTGCCACCTCCCGGGAGGGAGTACTCTCTGGGGCCAACGTCCTGACTTTC. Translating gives CATSREGVLSGANVLTF.

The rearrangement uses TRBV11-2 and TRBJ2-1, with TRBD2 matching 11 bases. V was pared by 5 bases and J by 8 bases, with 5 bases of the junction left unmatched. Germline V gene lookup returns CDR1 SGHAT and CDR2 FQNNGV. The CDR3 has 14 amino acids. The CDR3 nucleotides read TGTGCCAGCAGCGTGACTAGCGGGGTCGATGAGCAGTTCTTC. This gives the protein CASSVTSGVDEQFF.

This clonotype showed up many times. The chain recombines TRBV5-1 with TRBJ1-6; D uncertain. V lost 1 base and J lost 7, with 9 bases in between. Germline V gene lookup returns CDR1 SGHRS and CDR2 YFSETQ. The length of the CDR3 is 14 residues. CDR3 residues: CASSLLEGNSPLHF. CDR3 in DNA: TGCGCCAGCAGCTTGTTGGAGGGAAATTCACCCCTCCACTTT. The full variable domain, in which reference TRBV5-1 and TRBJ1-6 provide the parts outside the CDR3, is KAGVTQTPRYLIKTRGQQVTLSCSPISGHRSVSWYQQTPGQGLQFLFEYFSETQRNKGNFPGRFSGRQFSNSRSEMNVSTLELGDSALYLCASSLLEGNSPLHFGNGTRLTVT.

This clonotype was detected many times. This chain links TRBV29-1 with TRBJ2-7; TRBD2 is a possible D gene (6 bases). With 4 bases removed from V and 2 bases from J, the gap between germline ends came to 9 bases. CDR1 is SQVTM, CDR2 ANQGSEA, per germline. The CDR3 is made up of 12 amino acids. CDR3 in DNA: TGCAGCGTTGTGCGGGATGCCTACGAGCAGTACTTC. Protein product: CSVVRDAYEQYF.

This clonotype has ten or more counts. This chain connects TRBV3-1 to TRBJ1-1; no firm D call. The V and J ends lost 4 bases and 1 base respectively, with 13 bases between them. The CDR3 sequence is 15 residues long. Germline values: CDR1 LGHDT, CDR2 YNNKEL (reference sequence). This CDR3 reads CASSLRPAENTEAFF. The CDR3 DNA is TGTGCCAGCAGCCTCCGCCCGGCCGAGAACACTGAAGCTTTCTTT.

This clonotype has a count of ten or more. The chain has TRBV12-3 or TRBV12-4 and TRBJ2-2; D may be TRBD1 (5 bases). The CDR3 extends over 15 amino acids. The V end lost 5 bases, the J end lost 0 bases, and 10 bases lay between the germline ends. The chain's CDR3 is CASSPQTANTGELFF. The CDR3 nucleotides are TGTGCCAGCAGTCCTCAGACAGCGAACACCGGGGAGCTGTTTTTT.

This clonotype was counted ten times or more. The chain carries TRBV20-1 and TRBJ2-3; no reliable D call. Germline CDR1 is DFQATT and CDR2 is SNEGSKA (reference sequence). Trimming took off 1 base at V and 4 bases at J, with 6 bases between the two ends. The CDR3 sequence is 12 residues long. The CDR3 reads CSARVGSDTQYF. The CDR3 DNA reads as TGCAGTGCTAGAGTCGGGTCAGATACGCAGTATTTT.

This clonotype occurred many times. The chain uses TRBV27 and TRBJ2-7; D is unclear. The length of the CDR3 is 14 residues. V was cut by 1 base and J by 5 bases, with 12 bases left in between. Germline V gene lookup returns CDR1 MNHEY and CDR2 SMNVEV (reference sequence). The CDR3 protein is CASSLWSTTHEQYF. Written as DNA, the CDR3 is TGTGCCAGCAGTTTATGGTCCACGACCCACGAGCAGTACTTC.

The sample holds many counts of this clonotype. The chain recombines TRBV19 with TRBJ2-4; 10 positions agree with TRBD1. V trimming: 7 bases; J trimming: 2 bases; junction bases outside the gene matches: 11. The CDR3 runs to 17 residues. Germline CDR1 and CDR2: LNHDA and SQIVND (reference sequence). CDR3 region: CASTSTLTGGPKNIQYF. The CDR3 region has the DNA TGTGCCAGTACGTCGACCCTGACAGGGGGCCCCAAAAACATTCAGTACTTC.

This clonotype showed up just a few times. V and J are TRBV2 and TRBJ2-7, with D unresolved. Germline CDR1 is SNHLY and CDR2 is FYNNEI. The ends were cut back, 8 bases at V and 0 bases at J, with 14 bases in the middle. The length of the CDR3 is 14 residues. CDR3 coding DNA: TGTGCCAGCGGCAAAACGGGCATCTCCTACGAGCAGTACTTC. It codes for CASGKTGISYEQYF. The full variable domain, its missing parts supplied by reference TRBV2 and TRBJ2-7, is EPEVTQTPSHQVTQMGQEVILRCVPISNHLYFYWYRQILGQKVEFLVSFYNNEISEKSEIFDDQFSVERPDGSNFTLKIRSTKLEDSAMYFCASGKTGISYEQYFGPGTRLTVT.

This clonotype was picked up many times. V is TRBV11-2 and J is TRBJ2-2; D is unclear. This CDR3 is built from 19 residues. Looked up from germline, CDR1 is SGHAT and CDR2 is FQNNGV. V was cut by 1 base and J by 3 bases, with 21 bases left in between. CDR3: CASSLVDDGVIMDTGELFF. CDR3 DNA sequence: TGTGCCAGCAGCTTAGTCGATGATGGGGTCATAATGGACACCGGGGAGCTGTTTTTT.

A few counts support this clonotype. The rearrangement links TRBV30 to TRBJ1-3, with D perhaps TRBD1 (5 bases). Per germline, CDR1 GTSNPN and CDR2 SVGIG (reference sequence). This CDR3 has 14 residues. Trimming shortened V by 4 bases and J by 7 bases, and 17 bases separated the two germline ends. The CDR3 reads CAWKGSGIFNTIYF. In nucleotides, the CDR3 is TGTGCCTGGAAAGGTTCAGGGATCTTTAACACCATATATTTT.

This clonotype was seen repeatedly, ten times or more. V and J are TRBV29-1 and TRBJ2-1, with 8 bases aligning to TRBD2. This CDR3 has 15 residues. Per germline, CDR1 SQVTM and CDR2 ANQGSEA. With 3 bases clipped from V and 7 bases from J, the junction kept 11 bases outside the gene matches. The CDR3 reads CSVDLGRALVNEQFF. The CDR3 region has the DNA TGCAGCGTTGATCTCGGGAGGGCCCTGGTTAATGAGCAGTTCTTC.

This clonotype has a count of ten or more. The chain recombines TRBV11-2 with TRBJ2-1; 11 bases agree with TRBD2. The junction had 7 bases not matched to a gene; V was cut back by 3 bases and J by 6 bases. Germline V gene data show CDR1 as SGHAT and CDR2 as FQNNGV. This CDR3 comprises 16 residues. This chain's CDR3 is CASSLDSGRVSNEQFF. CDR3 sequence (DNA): TGTGCCAGCAGCTTGGATAGCGGGAGGGTTAGCAATGAGCAGTTCTTC.

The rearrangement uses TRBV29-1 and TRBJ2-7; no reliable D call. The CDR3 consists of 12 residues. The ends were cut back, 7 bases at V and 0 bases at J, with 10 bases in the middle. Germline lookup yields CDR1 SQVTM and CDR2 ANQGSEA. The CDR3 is CSAGWHSYEQYF. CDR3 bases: TGCAGCGCCGGTTGGCACTCCTACGAGCAGTACTTC.

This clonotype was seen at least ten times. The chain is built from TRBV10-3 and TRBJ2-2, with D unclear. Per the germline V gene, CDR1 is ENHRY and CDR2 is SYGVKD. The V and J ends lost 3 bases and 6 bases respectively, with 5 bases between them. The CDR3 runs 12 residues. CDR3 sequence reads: CAISELSGELFF. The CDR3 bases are TGTGCCATCAGTGAATTGTCCGGGGAGCTGTTTTTT.

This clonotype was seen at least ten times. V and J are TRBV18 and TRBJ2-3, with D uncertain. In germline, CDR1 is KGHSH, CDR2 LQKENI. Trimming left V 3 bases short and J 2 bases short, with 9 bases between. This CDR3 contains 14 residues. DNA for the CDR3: TGTGCCAGCTCACCTAACGGATACACAGATACGCAGTATTTT. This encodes CASSPNGYTDTQYF.

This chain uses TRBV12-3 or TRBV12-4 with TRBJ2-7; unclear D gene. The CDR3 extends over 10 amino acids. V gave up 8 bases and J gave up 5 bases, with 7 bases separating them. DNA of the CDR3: TGTGCCAGCGGTACCCACGAGCAGTACTTC. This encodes CASGTHEQYF.

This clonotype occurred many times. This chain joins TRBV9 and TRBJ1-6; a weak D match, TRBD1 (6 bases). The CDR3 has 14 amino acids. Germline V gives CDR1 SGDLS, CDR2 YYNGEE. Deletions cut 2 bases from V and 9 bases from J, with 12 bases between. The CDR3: CASSVAQGSSPLHF. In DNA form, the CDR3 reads TGTGCCAGCAGCGTCGCCCAGGGGAGTTCACCCCTCCACTTT.

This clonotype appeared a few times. The CDR3 loop is CASSLPPSDGRSNQPQHF. In DNA, the CDR3 is TGTGCCAGCAGCCTACCACCATCGGACGGCAGAAGCAATCAGCCCCAGCATTTT. The chain employs TRBV6-2 or TRBV6-3 and TRBJ1-5; D call uncertain. CDR3 length: 18 residues. In germline, CDR1 is MNHEY, CDR2 SVGEGT. V was trimmed by 6 bases and J by 1 base, leaving 22 bases between them.

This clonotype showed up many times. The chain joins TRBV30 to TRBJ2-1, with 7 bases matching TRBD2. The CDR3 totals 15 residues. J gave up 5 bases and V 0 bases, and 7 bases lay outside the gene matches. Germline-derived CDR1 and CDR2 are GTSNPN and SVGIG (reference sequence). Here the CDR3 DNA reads TGTGCCTGGAGTGTCCCTAGCGGCCCCCACAATGAGCAGTTCTTC. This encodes CAWSVPSGPHNEQFF. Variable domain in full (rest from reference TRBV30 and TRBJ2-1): SQTIHQWPATLVQPVGSPLSLECTVEGTSNPNLYWYRQAAGRGLQLLFYSVGIGQISSEVPQNLSASRPQDRQFILSSKKLLLSDSGFYLCAWSVPSGPHNEQFFGPGTRLTVL.

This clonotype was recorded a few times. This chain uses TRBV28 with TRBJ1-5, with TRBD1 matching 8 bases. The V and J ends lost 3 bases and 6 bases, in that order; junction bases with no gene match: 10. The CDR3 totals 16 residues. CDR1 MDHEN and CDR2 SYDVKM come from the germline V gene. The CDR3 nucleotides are TGTGCCAGCAGTTTGCCCCCTGGACAGGGTGGTCAGCCCCAGCATTTT. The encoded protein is CASSLPPGQGGQPQHF.

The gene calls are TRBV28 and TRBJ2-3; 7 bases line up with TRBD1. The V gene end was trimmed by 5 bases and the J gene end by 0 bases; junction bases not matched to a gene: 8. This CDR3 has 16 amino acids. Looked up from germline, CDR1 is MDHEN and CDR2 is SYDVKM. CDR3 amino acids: CASSTNRGKSTDTQYF. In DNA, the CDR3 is TGTGCCAGCAGTACAAACAGGGGAAAAAGCACAGATACGCAGTATTTT.

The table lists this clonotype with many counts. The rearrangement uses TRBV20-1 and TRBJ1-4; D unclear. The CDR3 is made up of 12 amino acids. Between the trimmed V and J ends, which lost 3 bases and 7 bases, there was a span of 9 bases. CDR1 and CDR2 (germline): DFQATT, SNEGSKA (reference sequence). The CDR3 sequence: CSASRGGEKLFF. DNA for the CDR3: TGCAGTGCTAGCCGGGGAGGTGAAAAACTGTTTTTT.